The next 22 T cell receptor beta chains were all read from a single sample in a study of T cell responses to AZD1222 COVID-19 vaccine. Some clones are missing from TCRdb's copy, which holds only in-frame ones; the method was immunoSEQ multiplex PCR. This table has 100,000 to 130,000 clones, roughly 84% appearing once. This sample comprised peripheral blood, obtained on day 0 of AZD1222 vaccination. These receptors all stem from an adult in good health.

This rearrangement joins TRBV18 to TRBJ1-1; 7 bases align to TRBD1. Unmatched junction bases numbered 9, after V lost 8 bases and J lost 0 bases. This CDR3 has 15 residues. The germline CDR1 and CDR2 sequences are KGHSH and LQKENI. The DNA of the CDR3 is TGTGCCAGCCAGGGGGGACTCCTAATGAACACTGAAGCTTTCTTT. The encoded protein is CASQGGLLMNTEAFF.

The CDR3 region has the DNA TGTGCCAGCAAAACACAGGGGGTATTAGAGAACACCGGGGAGCTGTTTTTT. Its protein is CASKTQGVLENTGELFF. The V and J genes are TRBV28 and TRBJ2-2, with 8 bases lining up with TRBD1. CDR1 and CDR2 (germline): MDHEN, SYDVKM. V lost 7 bases and J lost 1; bases outside the gene matches: 11. The CDR3 totals 17 residues. Based on the CDR3 plus reference TRBV28 and TRBJ2-2, the full variable domain is DVKVTQSSRYLVKRTGEKVFLECVQDMDHENMFWYRQDPGLGLRLIYFSYDVKMKEKGDIPEGYSVSREKKERFSLILESASTNQTSMYLCASKTQGVLENTGELFFGEGSRLTVL.

V is TRBV5-1 and J is TRBJ2-7; the match to TRBD1 covers 8 bases. Per germline, CDR1 SGHRS and CDR2 YFSETQ. J was trimmed by 1 base and V by 3 bases; bases with no gene match: 3. The CDR3 covers 14 residues. CDR3 coding DNA: TGCGCCAGCAGCTCCAGGGGGCTTTCCTACGAGCAGTACTTC. Residues: CASSSRGLSYEQYF. Looking up the rest from reference TRBV5-1 and TRBJ2-7 gives the full variable domain: KAGVTQTPRYLIKTRGQQVTLSCSPISGHRSVSWYQQTPGQGLQFLFEYFSETQRNKGNFPGRFSGRQFSNSRSEMNVSTLELGDSALYLCASSSRGLSYEQYFGPGTRLTVT.

This chain uses TRBV6-5 with TRBJ1-6; D ambiguous. V gave up 4 bases and J gave up 7 bases, with 11 bases separating them. The germline V gene encodes CDR1 MNHEY and CDR2 SVGAGI. The CDR3 spans 14 residues. The CDR3 reads CASSSQMGNSPLHF. Here the CDR3 DNA reads TGTGCCAGCAGTTCCCAGATGGGGAATTCACCCCTCCACTTT.

The chain is built from TRBV7-6 and TRBJ1-1; no clear D. Germline V gives CDR1 SGHVS, CDR2 FNYEAQ. The CDR3 contains 11 residues. Trimming cost V 3 bases and J 5 bases, with 4 bases left between them. The CDR3 spells CASSLGTEAFF. The CDR3 coding sequence is TGTGCCAGCAGCTTGGGGACTGAAGCTTTCTTT. Filled out from reference TRBV7-6 and TRBJ1-1, the complete variable domain reads GAGVSQSPRYKVTKRGQDVALRCDPISGHVSLYWYRQALGQGPEFLTYFNYEAQQDKSGLPNDRFSAERPEGSISTLTIQRTEQRDSAMYRCASSLGTEAFFGQGTRLTVV.

The V call is TRBV7-3, the J call TRBJ1-2, with 7 bases that match TRBD1. CDR1 and CDR2 (germline): SGHTA, FQGTGA. The CDR3 runs 16 residues. V lost 2 bases and J lost 8; bases outside the gene matches: 14. This CDR3 reads CASSLRGEDRAGGYTF. CDR3 coding DNA: TGTGCCAGCAGCTTACGGGGCGAAGACAGGGCTGGAGGCTACACCTTC.

This chain uses TRBV30 with TRBJ1-5; D is perhaps TRBD1 (6 bases). V was trimmed by 3 bases and J by 3 bases, leaving 9 bases between them. This CDR3 region has 13 residues. Per germline, CDR1 GTSNPN and CDR2 SVGIG (reference sequence). The CDR3 coding sequence is TGTGCCTGGAGCCAGGGGACCAATCAGCCCCAGCATTTT. Residues: CAWSQGTNQPQHF.

This clone was seen more than once but under ten times. The CDR3 DNA follows: TGTGCCAGCAGTTTGGGACAGGGCCTCGAGCAGTACTTC. Amino acids: CASSLGQGLEQYF. The genes are TRBV6-5 and TRBJ2-7; 9 positions match TRBD1. This CDR3 comprises 13 residues. V was pared by 4 bases and J by 6 bases, with 4 bases of the junction left unmatched. The germline CDR1 and CDR2 sequences are MNHEY and SVGAGI.

V gene TRBV6-1 combines with J gene TRBJ1-1; D might be TRBD1 (5 bases). This CDR3 region has 15 residues. Germline-derived CDR1 and CDR2 are MNHNS and SASEGT. V shed 2 bases and J shed 4 bases, with 14 bases lying between them. CDR3 in DNA: TGTGCCAGCAGTGAATGGGCAGGGCGAAGCACTGAAGCTTTCTTT. Translating gives CASSEWAGRSTEAFF.

The chain links TRBV7-8 to TRBJ1-2, with D possibly being TRBD1 (5 bases). The CDR3 consists of 14 residues. The germline gives CDR1 SGHVS, CDR2 FQNEAQ. V was trimmed by 0 bases and J by 8 bases, leaving 13 bases between them. The CDR3 loop is CASSLAGGRKGYTF. The DNA for the CDR3 is TGTGCCAGCAGCTTAGCGGGGGGGAGGAAGGGCTACACCTTC.

The chain uses TRBV28 and TRBJ2-5, with TRBD2 matching over 9 bases. J was trimmed by 1 base and V by 5 bases; bases with no gene match: 5. Germline V lookup: CDR1 MDHEN, CDR2 SYDVKM. This CDR3 has 15 residues. The CDR3: CASSPSSGAQETQYF. The CDR3 DNA reads TGTGCCAGCAGTCCTTCTAGCGGGGCCCAAGAGACCCAGTACTTC.

This chain joins TRBV6-5 and TRBJ2-7; D is perhaps TRBD1 or TRBD2 (5 bases each). The CDR3 is 15 residues long. V was clipped by 6 bases and J by 1 base, with 16 bases between them. The germline V gene encodes CDR1 MNHEY and CDR2 SVGAGI. The CDR3 nucleotides read TGTGCCAGCAGACCGGGACGTACTTTGTCCTACGAGCAGTACTTC. Translating gives CASRPGRTLSYEQYF.

The chain recombines TRBV6-5 with TRBJ1-1, with D maybe TRBD1 (5 bases). V was trimmed by 0 bases and J by 6 bases, leaving 17 bases between them. The CDR3 has 16 amino acids. Germline V gene sequence: CDR1 MNHEY, CDR2 SVGAGI. DNA for the CDR3: TGTGCCAGCAGTTACTCGCTGGACATGGGCGGAGCTGAAGCTTTCTTT. Protein product: CASSYSLDMGGAEAFF.

This rearrangement joins TRBV6-5 to TRBJ1-2; D not resolved. CDR3 length: 14 residues. Germline V CDR1 and CDR2: MNHEY, SVGAGI. The V and J ends lost 0 bases and 2 bases respectively, with 7 bases between them. The CDR3 nucleotides read TGTGCCAGCAGTTACTCGTGGCAGAACTATGGCTACACCTTC. Translating gives CASSYSWQNYGYTF.

The J gene is TRBJ1-4, the V gene TRBV5-4; no firm D call. V was pared by 0 bases and J by 8 bases, with 14 bases between. CDR1 and CDR2 (germline): SGHNT, YYREEE (reference sequence). The CDR3 has 15 amino acids. The CDR3: CASSLVGSVSEKLFF. The DNA for the CDR3 is TGTGCCAGCAGCTTGGTCGGGTCTGTCTCGGAAAAACTGTTTTTT.

Written as DNA, the CDR3 is TGTGCCAGCAGCTTAGGGGATAGCGGGGGCCTACAAGAGACCCAGTACTTC. Its translation: CASSLGDSGGLQETQYF. The V gene is TRBV11-3, the J gene TRBJ2-5, with 9 bases identical to TRBD2. Per germline, CDR1 SGHNT and CDR2 YENEEA. The V segment lost 1 base and the J segment 2 bases; nucleotides outside the gene matches: 8. This CDR3 is 17 amino acids long.

The V call is TRBV28, the J call TRBJ1-2; no firm D call. The V gene's germline CDR1 is MDHEN and CDR2 SYDVKM. This CDR3 has 16 residues. Trimming stripped 2 bases from V and 2 bases from J, with 15 bases between. CDR3 in amino acids: CASSLVGSGINYGYTF. The CDR3 DNA is TGTGCCAGCAGTTTAGTAGGATCGGGAATAAACTATGGCTACACCTTC.

The chain recombines TRBV18 with TRBJ2-7; D possibly corresponds to TRBD2 (7 bases). From germline, CDR1 is KGHSH and CDR2 LQKENI. There are 16 residues in the CDR3. V was shortened by 6 bases and J by 4 bases, with 22 bases between the two germline ends. The CDR3 DNA reads TGTGCCAGCTCCCCGGAGGGGGGGAATATTTTGTACGAGCAGTACTTC. Amino acids: CASSPEGGNILYEQYF.

This chain links TRBV2 with TRBJ1-6; D remains unclear. The V end lost 6 bases, the J end lost 3 bases, and 12 bases lay between the germline ends. Germline loops: CDR1 SNHLY, CDR2 FYNNEI. The CDR3 sequence is 15 residues long. This CDR3 reads CASRLAASYNSPLHF. The CDR3 nucleotides read TGTGCCAGCAGATTAGCGGCCAGCTATAATTCACCCCTCCACTTT.

The genes are TRBV3-1 (or the pseudogene TRBV3-2) and TRBJ1-3; D uncertain. The V and J ends lost 5 bases and 0 bases respectively, with 8 bases between them. CDR1 is LGHDT and CDR2 is YNNKEL in the germline V gene (reference sequence). The CDR3 loop spans 14 amino acids. CDR3 sequence: CASSSISSGNTIYF. The CDR3 nucleotides are TGTGCCAGCAGCTCCATATCCTCTGGAAACACCATATATTTT.

The rearrangement links TRBV2 to TRBJ1-5; D ambiguous. V dropped 7 bases and J dropped 3 bases, with 4 bases sitting between them. CDR3 length equals 11 residues. Germline V gene lookup returns CDR1 SNHLY and CDR2 FYNNEI. The CDR3 sequence is CASMINQPQHF. Here the CDR3 DNA reads TGTGCCAGCATGATCAATCAGCCCCAGCATTTT.

The chain employs TRBV6-5 and TRBJ2-2; maybe TRBD2 (6 bases). Per germline, CDR1 MNHEY and CDR2 SVGAGI. The germline V and J ends were trimmed by 4 bases and 6 bases, with 12 bases remaining between them. This CDR3 spans 14 amino acids. CDR3 in amino acids: CASSSGGPPGELFF. CDR3 DNA: TGTGCCAGCAGTTCCGGAGGGCCTCCCGGGGAGCTGTTTTTT.